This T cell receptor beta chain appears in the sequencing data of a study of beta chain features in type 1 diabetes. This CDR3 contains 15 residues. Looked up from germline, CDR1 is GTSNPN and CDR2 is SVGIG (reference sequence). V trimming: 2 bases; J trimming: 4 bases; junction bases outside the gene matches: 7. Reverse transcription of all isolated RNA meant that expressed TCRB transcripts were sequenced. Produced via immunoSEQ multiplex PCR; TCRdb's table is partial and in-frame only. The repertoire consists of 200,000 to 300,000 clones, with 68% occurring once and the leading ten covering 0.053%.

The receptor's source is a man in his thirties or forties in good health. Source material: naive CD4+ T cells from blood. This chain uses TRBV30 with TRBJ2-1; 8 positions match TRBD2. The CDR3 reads CAWSPSGGAYNEQFF. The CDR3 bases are TGTGCCTGGAGTCCGAGCGGGGGCGCATACAATGAGCAGTTCTTC.